The clone carrying this T cell receptor beta chain was found a few times. PCR primers comprised 60 Vbeta and 13 Jbeta primers. Here immunoSEQ multiplex PCR was the method, and the copy in TCRdb shows in-frame clones only, minus some. The table has about 150,000 clones, 80% to 90% seen once. This entry comes from a study of cytomegalovirus exposure and HLA in healthy donors. Turning to the study itself: In terms of ancestry, the Caucasian-associated cluster contained 80% to 90% of the approximately 420 genotyped donors.

The CDR3 extends over 15 amino acids. V dropped 6 bases and J dropped 4; count of bases not matched to a gene: 9. CDR1 MDHEN and CDR2 SYDVKM come from the germline V gene. The sequenced sample was PBMCs. V usage is TRBV28 and J usage is TRBJ1-2, with 9 nucleotides matching TRBD1. The receptor's source is a boy between 2 and 10 years old in good health and CMV-seronegative. This CDR3 reads CASSWGQGFVYGYTF. Here the CDR3 DNA reads TGTGCCAGCAGCTGGGGACAGGGATTTGTCTATGGCTACACCTTC.